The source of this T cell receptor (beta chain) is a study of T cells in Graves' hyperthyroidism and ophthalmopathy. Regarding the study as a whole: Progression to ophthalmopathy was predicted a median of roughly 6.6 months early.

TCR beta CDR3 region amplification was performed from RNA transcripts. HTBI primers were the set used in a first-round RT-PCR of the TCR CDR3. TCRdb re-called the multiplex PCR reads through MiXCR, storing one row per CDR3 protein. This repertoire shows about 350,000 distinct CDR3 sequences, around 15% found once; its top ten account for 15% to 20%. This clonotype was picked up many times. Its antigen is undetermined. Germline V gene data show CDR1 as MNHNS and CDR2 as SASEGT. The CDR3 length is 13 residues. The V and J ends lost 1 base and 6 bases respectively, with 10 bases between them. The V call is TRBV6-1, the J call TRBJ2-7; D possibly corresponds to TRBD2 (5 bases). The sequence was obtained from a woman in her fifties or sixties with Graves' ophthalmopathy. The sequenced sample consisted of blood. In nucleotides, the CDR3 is TGTGCCAGCAGTGAAGGCCTTGGACTCGAGCAGTACTTC. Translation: CASSEGLGLEQYF.